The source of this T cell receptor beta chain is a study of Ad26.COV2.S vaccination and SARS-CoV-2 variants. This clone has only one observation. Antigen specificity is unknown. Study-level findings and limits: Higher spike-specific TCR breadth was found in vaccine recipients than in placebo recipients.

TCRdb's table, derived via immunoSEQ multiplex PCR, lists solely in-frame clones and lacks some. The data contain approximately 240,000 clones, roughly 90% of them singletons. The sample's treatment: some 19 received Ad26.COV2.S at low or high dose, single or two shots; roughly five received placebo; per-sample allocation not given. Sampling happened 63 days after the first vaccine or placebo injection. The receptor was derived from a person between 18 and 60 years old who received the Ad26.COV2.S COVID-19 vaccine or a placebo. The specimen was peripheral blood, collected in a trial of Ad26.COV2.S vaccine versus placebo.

CDR3 sequence: CASSQDNGNSPLHF. CDR3 nucleotides: TGCGCCAGCAGCCAGGATAATGGGAATTCACCCCTCCACTTT. The rearrangement links TRBV4-3 to TRBJ1-6; no clear D gene. This CDR3 has 14 residues. Deletions cut 3 bases from V and 7 bases from J, with 10 bases between. Germline V gene sequence: CDR1 LGHNA, CDR2 YSLEER.